This is a list of T cell receptor beta chains from one sample in a study of CXCR3-negative and CXCR3-positive naive CD8 T cells. Reanalyzing the 5' RACE reads, TCRdb keeps one entry per CDR3 protein, without DNA. The sample has roughly 100,000 distinct CDR3 sequences. Specimen: naive CXCR3- CD8+ T cells from blood. The receptors derive from a human donor in good health. Some clones in this sample may be carry-over from other donors' samples. Both conserved end residues are part of each CDR3.

V	J	CDR3
TRBV7-2	TRBJ2-7	CASSFHRLGTGVAYEQYF
TRBV29-1	TRBJ2-1	CSVGAGPAGDRYNEQFF
TRBV20-1	TRBJ1-2	CSARWLEYGYTF
TRBV27	TRBJ2-7	CASSLMPGGQYF
TRBV2	TRBJ2-5	CASKVQDRGFSETQYF
TRBV7-9	TRBJ2-5	CASSSIRQSQETQYF
TRBV6-6	TRBJ1-1	CASLGSSDTEAFF
TRBV12-3/TRBV12-4	TRBJ2-1	CASSPIHNEQFF
TRBV6-6	TRBJ2-5	CASSRMAPGETQYF
TRBV29-1	TRBJ2-1	CSGKGQGLHEQFF
TRBV5-1	TRBJ2-1	CASSVGTGIDEQFF
TRBV29-1	TRBJ2-5	CSVDKTGETQYF
TRBV29-1	TRBJ1-2	CSVGQDGEGGYGYTF
TRBV29-1	TRBJ1-2	CSVERAYGYTF
TRBV2	TRBJ2-7	CASSEMGGDPYEQYF
TRBV12-5	TRBJ2-7	CASGLVPYEQYF
TRBV15	TRBJ2-3	CATTGTRGNTDTQYF